The following is a T cell receptor (beta chain) sequence with its context. Its antigen is unknown. These data are taken from a study of CD8 T cells in Susac syndrome. Study summary: Patients with Susac syndrome were, at the time of blood collection, therapy-naive, maintained on corticosteroids, or maintained on intravenous immunoglobulin alone. Study-wide findings and caveats: In its TCR sequencing and HLA analysis, the study acknowledged that the number of individuals was relatively small. Susac-specific public clones in total CD8+ repertoires numbered some 16; in CD8+ TEMRA repertoires, they numbered about 5.

Purification of the CD8+ and CD4+ T cells relied on negative isolation, and TEMRA cells underwent FACS enrichment. The CDR3 is made up of 13 amino acids. Germline lookup yields CDR1 SGHVS and CDR2 FQNEAQ. Trimming shortened V by 4 bases and J by 6 bases, and 10 bases separated the two germline ends. The authors reverse transcribed 0.5 to 1 ug RNA with random hexamers. TCRdb passed the immunoSEQ multiplex PCR reads through MiXCR, listing each CDR3 protein once. The repertoire consists of approximately 80,000 distinct CDR3 sequences, with approximately 94% occurring once and the leading ten covering 0.52%.

The sample taken for sequencing was CD8+ T cells from PBMCs. This chain joins TRBV7-8 and TRBJ1-5; D not certain. This clonotype originated in a human donor with Susac syndrome. The CDR3: CASSSSSAQPQHF. The CDR3 DNA follows: TGTGCCAGCAGCTCCAGTAGCGCTCAGCCCCAGCATTTT.